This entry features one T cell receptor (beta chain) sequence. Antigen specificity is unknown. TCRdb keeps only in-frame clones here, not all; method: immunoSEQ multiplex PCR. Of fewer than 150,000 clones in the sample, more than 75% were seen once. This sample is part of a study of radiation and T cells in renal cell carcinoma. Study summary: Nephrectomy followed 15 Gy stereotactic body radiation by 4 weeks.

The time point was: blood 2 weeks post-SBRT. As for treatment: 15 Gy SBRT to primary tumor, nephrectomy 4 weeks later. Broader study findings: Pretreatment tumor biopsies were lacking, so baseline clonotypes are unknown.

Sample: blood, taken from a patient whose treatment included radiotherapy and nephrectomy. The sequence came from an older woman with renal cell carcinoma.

CDR3 amino acids: CASSPTVMNTEAFF. Here the CDR3 DNA reads TGTGCCAGCAGCCCGACAGTTATGAACACTGAAGCTTTCTTT. V gene TRBV28 combines with J gene TRBJ1-1; possible D gene TRBD1, 5 bases. Germline V gives CDR1 MDHEN, CDR2 SYDVKM. The V end was cut by 6 bases, the J end by 0 bases, with 11 bases between. CDR3 length: 14 residues.